Listed here is a single T cell receptor beta chain. The data are from a study of memory CD4+ T cells and cytomegalovirus serostatus. Profiling relied on immunoSEQ multiplex PCR, and the TCRdb table lists in-frame clones only, not all of them. Of roughly 45,000 clones in the sample, around 82% were seen once. Single viable CD3+CD4+CD8-CD45RO+ cells were sorted as the memory CD4+ T cells. This CDR3 region has 11 residues. Trimming stripped 5 bases from V and 7 bases from J, with 8 bases between. Per the germline V gene, CDR1 is SGHVS and CDR2 is FNYEAQ. V and J are TRBV7-6 and TRBJ2-5; D is ambiguous. The sequence was obtained from an adult in good health and CMV-seronegative. The sample consisted of memory CD4+ T cells from blood. CDR3 nucleotides: TGTGCCAGCAGCCAAAGTGCGACCCAGTACTTC. This codes for CASSQSATQYF.